Below, one T cell receptor beta chain is given with its context. This clonotype has ten or more counts. Its recognized antigen is unknown. Base qualities are missing; no much larger clone stands one base away. Stable Graves' hyperthyroidism was defined as no progression to ophthalmopathy during 18 months of follow-up. Hyperthyroidism patients were aged 18 to 65 years and newly diagnosed, with disease duration of less than 2 months. Any patient with an uncontrolled infection, another autoimmune disease, pregnancy or lactation was excluded. Diagnoses were established on the basis of clinical symptoms, serum thyroxine and TRAb, thyroid ultrasound, and orbital computed tomography. Ficoll-Paque density gradient centrifugation was used to isolate PBMCs from around 9.1 ml of fresh peripheral blood. Trizol reagent was used to extract total RNA, and RNA quality was then checked on an Agilent 2100 Bioanalyzer.

This record belongs to a study of T cells in Graves' hyperthyroidism and ophthalmopathy (dated by TCRdb to between 2018 and 2020). For the study in its entirety: Peripheral blood was collected at initial diagnosis, before any treatment. Prospective prediction of ophthalmopathy was tested in an independent validation cohort of some 19 hyperthyroidism patients and 15 to 17 patients who later progressed to ophthalmopathy. To identify TCR V-J signatures that set the groups apart, the researchers used a discovery cohort of 100 patients, made up of under 50 with Graves' ophthalmopathy and some 55 with stable Graves' hyperthyroidism. Once sampling was done, hyperthyroidism patients were given methimazole at a starting dose of 30 mg daily, whereas ophthalmopathy patients were given high-dose intravenous methylprednisolone. The paper reports TCR Vbeta CDR3 sequencing of more than 120 peripheral blood samples: fewer than 50 ophthalmopathy, roughly 74 hyperthyroidism and 17 progressor patients. In addition, the study compared T-cell repertoires in thyroid tissue and in blood from six Graves' hyperthyroidism patients. The 95 to 100 discovery patients were randomly divided into training and test sets at a 7:3 ratio.

Here is what the overall study found, with its caveats: During validation, the model predicted progression to ophthalmopathy a median of approximately 6.5 months ahead of onset, with approximately 71% sensitivity and under 85% specificity. Ophthalmopathy was separated from stable hyperthyroidism by a 13 V-J signature model, with approximately 86% sensitivity and 81% to 82% specificity obtained in cross-validation and 80%/75% obtained in testing. No statistical method was used to fix the sample size in advance, and group allocation was not hidden from the investigators. Most expanded thyroid clonotypes (frequency above 0.001) were also detected in blood, suggesting blood repertoires may reflect thyroid immune responses.

The CDR3 has 14 amino acids, counting the end cysteine and phenylalanine. Here the CDR3 DNA is all that survives: 42 bases in frame from base 1. V is clipped by 1 base and J by 0 bases, and the sequence between their germline boundaries is 4 bases long. The germline V gene encodes CDR1 LGHDT and CDR2 YNNKEL (reference sequence). Amplification of TCR beta CDR3 regions was carried out from RNA transcripts. The TCR CDR3 was subjected to a first round of RT-PCR using the HTBI primer set and the Qiagen OneStep RT-PCR kit. The libraries were constructed in a second round of multiplex PCR and then size-selected and purified. The libraries were sequenced on an Illumina HiSeq2000 using paired-end 100 bp reads. The original methods were these. SOAPnuke was used to process the raw data, with reads discarded if the reads contained adapters or uncalled bases, had a mean Phred below 15, or lacked an exact constant-primer or identifier match. High-quality paired reads were merged with COPE v1.2.5, and unique nucleotide sequences were defined as clonotypes. MiTCR v1.1 was used to align the clonotypes against IMGT TRBV, TRBD and TRBJ reference segments. Analysis was restricted to V-J combinations with a frequency above 0.0001, which covered roughly 99% of repertoires. A TCS score was defined as the ratio of F50 (clonal expansion) to E x V (chaos), with BLOSUM62-based TCRdist applied between CDR3 peptides within each V-J. Welch's t-statistics and random forest reduced 500 to 550 V-J features to 10 to 15, which were used in a naive Bayes classifier (R e1071). In TCRdb, the public reads were trimmed at Q25 with fastp and aligned with MiXCR, with productive beta chains retained. Merged by CDR3 protein, the rows form single entries marked with the most common genes and DNA. TCRdb's processing, not the authors', yielded these V and J calls. This sample comprises under 450,000 distinct CDR3 sequences, 15% to 17% of them detected only once. Together, the top ten hold less than 15% of the sample.

Sample: blood. Rearrangement joined TRBV3-1 to TRBJ2-4, with the D gene call left open. The receptor comes from a woman younger than 35 with Graves' hyperthyroidism. The encoded CDR3 is CASSQAVAKNIQYF. The nucleotide sequence is given as TGTGCCAGCAGCCAAGCAGTAGCCAAAAACATTCAGTACTTC.